Described below is a single T cell receptor (beta chain) sequence and its context. The antigen remains unidentified. These data originate in a study of cytomegalovirus exposure and HLA in healthy donors. With V trimmed by 4 bases and J by 6 bases, 8 bases remained unmatched. The CDR3 has 14 residues. The V gene's germline CDR1 is MNHNS and CDR2 SASEGT. General study points: Reported findings show TCR beta sequences accurately forecast HLA-A and HLA-B alleles in most subjects. An analysis was carried out at a later point. It showed that HLA-associated TCR beta chains were more clonally expanded than equally common non-associated chains.

PCR involved 60 Vbeta and 13 Jbeta primers. Profiled with immunoSEQ multiplex PCR; TCRdb holds only in-frame clones, not every one. The sample lists about 160,000 clones, 60% to 85% seen once, with around 7% in the top ten. This sequence was found in a middle-aged woman in good health and CMV-seropositive. Sequenced: PBMCs. V is TRBV6-1 and J is TRBJ1-1, with 7 nucleotides matching TRBD1. CDR3 sequence reads: CASSGTGVKAEAFF. CDR3 coding DNA: TGTGCCAGCAGTGGAACAGGGGTAAAGGCTGAAGCTTTCTTT.